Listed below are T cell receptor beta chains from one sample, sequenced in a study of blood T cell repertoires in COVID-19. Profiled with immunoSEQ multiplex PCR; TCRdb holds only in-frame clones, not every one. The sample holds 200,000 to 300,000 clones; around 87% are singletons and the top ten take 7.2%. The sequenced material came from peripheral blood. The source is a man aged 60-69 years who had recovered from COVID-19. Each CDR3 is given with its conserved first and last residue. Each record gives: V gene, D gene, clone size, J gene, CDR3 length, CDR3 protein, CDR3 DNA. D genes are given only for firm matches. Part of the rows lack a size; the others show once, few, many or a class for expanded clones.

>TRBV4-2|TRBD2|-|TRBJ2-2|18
CASSQVPAGGLGTGELFF
TGTGCCAGCAGCCAAGTCCCAGCGGGGGGGCTGGGCACCGGGGAGCTGTTTTTT
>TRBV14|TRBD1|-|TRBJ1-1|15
CASSQVTGMGTEAFF
TGTGCCAGCAGCCAAGTGACAGGGATGGGCACTGAAGCTTTCTTT
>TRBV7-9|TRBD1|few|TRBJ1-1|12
CASSPGTGRAFF
TGTGCCAGCAGTCCTGGGACAGGGCGGGCTTTCTTT
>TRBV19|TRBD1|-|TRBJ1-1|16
CASSSLGTGMNTEAFF
TGTGCCAGTAGTAGCTTGGGGACAGGGATGAACACTGAAGCTTTCTTT
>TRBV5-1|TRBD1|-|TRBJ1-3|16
CASSLAGTGRGNTIYF
TGCGCCAGCAGCTTGGCCGGGACAGGGAGAGGAAACACCATATATTTT
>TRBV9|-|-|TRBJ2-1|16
CASSVDHRGSYNEQFF
TGTGCCAGCAGCGTAGATCATCGGGGCTCCTACAATGAGCAGTTCTTC
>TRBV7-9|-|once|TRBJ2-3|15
CASSFTGRSTDTQYF
TGTGCCAGCAGCTTTACAGGACGCAGCACAGATACGCAGTATTTT
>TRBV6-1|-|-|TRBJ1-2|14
CASSEFEVNYGYTF
TGTGCCAGCAGTGAATTCGAGGTTAACTATGGCTACACCTTC
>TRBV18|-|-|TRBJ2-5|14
CASSPNRDQETQYF
TGTGCCAGCTCACCAAACCGGGACCAAGAGACCCAGTACTTC
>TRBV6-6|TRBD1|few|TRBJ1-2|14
CASRRDSEDYGYTF
TGTGCCAGCAGGAGGGACAGCGAAGACTATGGCTACACCTTC
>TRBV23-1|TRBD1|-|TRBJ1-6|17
CASSPGQGSSYNSPLHF
TGCGCCAGCAGTCCGGGACAGGGGAGCTCCTATAATTCACCCCTCCACTTT
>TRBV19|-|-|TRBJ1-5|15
CASSMSWGRGQPQHF
TGTGCCAGTAGTATGAGTTGGGGGAGGGGTCAGCCCCAGCATTTT
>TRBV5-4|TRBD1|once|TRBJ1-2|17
CASSLGAPGQDNYGYTF
TGTGCCAGCAGCTTGGGGGCCCCGGGACAGGATAACTATGGCTACACCTTC
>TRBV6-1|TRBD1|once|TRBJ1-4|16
CASSAPGGTGKEKLFF
TGTGCCAGCAGTGCTCCCGGCGGGACAGGGAAGGAAAAACTGTTTTTT
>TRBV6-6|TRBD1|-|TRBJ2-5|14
CASSYGTGEETQYF
TGTGCCAGCAGTTACGGGACAGGAGAAGAGACCCAGTACTTC
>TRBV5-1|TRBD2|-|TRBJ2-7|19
CASSLAPGLAGAYQVFQYF
TGCGCCAGCAGCTTGGCCCCGGGACTAGCGGGGGCCTACCAGGTTTTCCAGTACTTC
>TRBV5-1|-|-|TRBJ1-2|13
CASSLSGGSGYTF
TGCGCCAGCAGCTTATCCGGGGGGTCCGGCTACACCTTC
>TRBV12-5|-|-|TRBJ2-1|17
CASGSSLRGGNYNEQFF
TGTGCTAGTGGTTCCTCGTTGCGCGGGGGCAACTACAATGAGCAGTTCTTC
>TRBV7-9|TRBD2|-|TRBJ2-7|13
CARSGLVDDGQYF
TGTGCCAGGTCGGGACTAGTGGACGACGGGCAGTACTTC
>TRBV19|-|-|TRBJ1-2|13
CASSREANYGYTF
TGTGCCAGTAGTCGAGAGGCGAACTATGGCTACACCTTC
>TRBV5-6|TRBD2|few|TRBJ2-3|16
CASSRFSGGAGDTQYF
TGTGCCAGCAGCCGCTTTAGCGGGGGGGCCGGAGATACGCAGTATTTT
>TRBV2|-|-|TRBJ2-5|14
CASSELAVQETQYF
TGTGCCAGCAGTGAACTGGCGGTTCAAGAGACCCAGTACTTC
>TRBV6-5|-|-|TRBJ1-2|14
CASRVGTSNYGYTF
TGTGCCAGCAGGGTCGGGACATCTAACTATGGCTACACCTTC
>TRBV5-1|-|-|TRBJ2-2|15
CASSFAISGTGELFF
TGCGCCAGCAGCTTTGCTATATCGGGCACCGGGGAGCTGTTTTTT
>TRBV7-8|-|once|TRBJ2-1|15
CASSFSMTGSGEQFF
TGTGCCAGCAGCTTCTCCATGACAGGATCCGGTGAGCAGTTCTTC
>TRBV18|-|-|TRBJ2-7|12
CASSPGSYEQYF
TGTGCCAGCTCACCGGGCAGCTACGAGCAGTACTTC
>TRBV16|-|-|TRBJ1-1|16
CASSPVAGERGTEAFF
TGTGCCAGCAGCCCAGTGGCCGGGGAAAGAGGGACTGAAGCTTTCTTT
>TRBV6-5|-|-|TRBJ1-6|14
CASLPTGLNSPLHF
TGTGCCAGCCTCCCCACAGGGCTTAATTCACCCCTCCACTTT
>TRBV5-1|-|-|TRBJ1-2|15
CASSSGQMPNYGYTF
TGCGCCAGCAGCTCCGGACAGATGCCTAACTATGGCTACACCTTC
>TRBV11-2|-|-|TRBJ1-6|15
CASSLVGPAGSPLHF
TGTGCCAGCAGCTTAGTGGGTCCAGCGGGTTCACCCCTCCACTTT
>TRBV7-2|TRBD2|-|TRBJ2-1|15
CASSLTGTSGIGEFF
TGTGCCAGCAGCTTAACCGGGACTAGCGGGATAGGGGAGTTCTTC
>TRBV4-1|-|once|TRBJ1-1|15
CASSQDAGAGTEAFF
TGCGCCAGCAGCCAAGATGCGGGGGCAGGCACTGAAGCTTTCTTT
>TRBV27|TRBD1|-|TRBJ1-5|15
CASSLSTGLDQPQHF
TGTGCCAGCAGTTTATCGACAGGGTTAGACCAGCCCCAGCATTTT
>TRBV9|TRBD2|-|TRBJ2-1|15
CASSGSGGIANEQFF
TGTGCCAGCAGCGGGAGCGGGGGGATCGCCAATGAGCAGTTCTTC
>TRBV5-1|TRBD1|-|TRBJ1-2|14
CASSLVAGGSGYTF
TGCGCCAGCAGCTTGGTGGCAGGGGGGTCTGGCTACACCTTC